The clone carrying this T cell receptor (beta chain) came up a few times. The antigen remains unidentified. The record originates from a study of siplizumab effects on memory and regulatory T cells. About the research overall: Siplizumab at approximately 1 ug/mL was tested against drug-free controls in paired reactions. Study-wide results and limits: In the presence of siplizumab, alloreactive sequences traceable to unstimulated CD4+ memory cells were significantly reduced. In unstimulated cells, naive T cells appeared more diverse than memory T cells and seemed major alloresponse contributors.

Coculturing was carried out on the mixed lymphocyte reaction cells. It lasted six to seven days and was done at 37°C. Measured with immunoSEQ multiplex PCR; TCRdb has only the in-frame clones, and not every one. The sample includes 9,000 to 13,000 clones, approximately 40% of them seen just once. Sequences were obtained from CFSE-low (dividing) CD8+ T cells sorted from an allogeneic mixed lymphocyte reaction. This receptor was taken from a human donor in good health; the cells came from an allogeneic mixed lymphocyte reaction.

The CDR3 sequence: CASSGGTVKETQYF. Here the CDR3 DNA reads TGTGCCAGCAGCGGAGGGACAGTAAAAGAGACCCAGTACTTC. V and J are TRBV7-9 and TRBJ2-5, with D tentatively TRBD1 (7 bases). Germline loops: CDR1 SEHNR, CDR2 FQNEAQ (reference sequence). V lost 5 bases and J lost 3, with 13 bases in between. The CDR3 is made up of 14 amino acids. The full variable domain, rest sourced from reference TRBV7-9 and TRBJ2-5, is DTGVSQNPRHKITKRGQNVTFRCDPISEHNRLYWYRQTLGQGPEFLTYFQNEAQLEKSRLLSDRFSAERPKGSFSTLEIQRTEQGDSAMYLCASSGGTVKETQYFGPGTRLLVL.